The rows below give T cell receptor beta chains drawn from one sample of a study of T cells in Graves' hyperthyroidism and ophthalmopathy. TCRdb reprocessed the multiplex PCR reads via MiXCR and lists one record per CDR3 protein. The sample has about 52,000 distinct CDR3 sequences; approximately 52% are singletons. The source material was blood. The receptors derive from a woman aged 50 to 60 with Graves' ophthalmopathy. Each CDR3 is given with its conserved first and last residue. The order of the fields is J gene, clone size, D gene, V gene, CDR3 DNA, CDR3 protein. The D gene is left open where the match is weak. Clone sizes are given selectively: once, few, many, or a class where the clone is expanded.

J: TRBJ1-2
size: many
D: TRBD1
V: TRBV20-1
DNA: TGCAGTGCTGCGGCACCAGGGGGGTATGGCTACACCTTC
CDR3: CSAAAPGGYGYTF

J: TRBJ2-4
size: NA
D: NA
V: TRBV7-2
DNA: TGTGCCAGCAGCTTGGAAGATATCGGGACAGCCAAAAACATTCAGTACTTC
CDR3: CASSLEDIGTAKNIQYF

J: TRBJ2-2
size: NA
D: TRBD2
V: TRBV9
DNA: TGTGCCAGCAGTTCCTCTAAGCGGGGGGGCAGAGACACCGGGGAGCTGTTTTTT
CDR3: CASSSSKRGGRDTGELFF

J: TRBJ2-2
size: many
D: TRBD1
V: TRBV5-4
DNA: TGTGCCAGCATGGGACAGGGAGCCACCGGGGAGCTGTTTTTT
CDR3: CASMGQGATGELFF

J: TRBJ2-1
size: many
D: TRBD2
V: TRBV4-1
DNA: TGCGCCAGCAGCAGGGGACTAGCTCCCCCTTACAATGAGCAGTTCTTC
CDR3: CASSRGLAPPYNEQFF

J: TRBJ1-4
size: many
D: NA
V: TRBV28
DNA: TGTGCCAGCCGGACCGGTGGGGAAAAACTGTTTTTT
CDR3: CASRTGGEKLFF

J: TRBJ2-2
size: many
D: NA
V: TRBV4-2
DNA: TGTGCCAGCAGCCAAGATCTAGCGCTGAACACCGGGGAGCTGTTTTTT
CDR3: CASSQDLALNTGELFF

J: TRBJ1-1
size: NA
D: NA
V: TRBV15
DNA: TGTGCCACCAGCAGAGAGGGGCTGAACACTGAAGCTTTCTTT
CDR3: CATSREGLNTEAFF

J: TRBJ1-4
size: many
D: NA
V: TRBV4-3
DNA: TGCGCCAGCAGCCAAGAGCGGCTTGAAAAACTGTTTTTT
CDR3: CASSQERLEKLFF

J: TRBJ2-1
size: NA
D: TRBD2
V: TRBV7-8
DNA: TGTGCCATCCATAGCGCTCCCCCGGGACTAGCAGTGGGGTTGGGACGGTACAGTGAGCAGTTCTTC
CDR3: CAIHSAPPGLAVGLGRYSEQFF

J: TRBJ2-5
size: NA
D: NA
V: TRBV5-1
DNA: NA
CDR3: CASSFYICSQGTLVETQYF

J: TRBJ2-1
size: many
D: TRBD2
V: TRBV24-1
DNA: TGTGCCACCAGCGCCTGGGGCCGGGGGGCCTACAATGAGCAGTTCTTC
CDR3: CATSAWGRGAYNEQFF

J: TRBJ2-2
size: many
D: NA
V: TRBV9
DNA: TGTGCCAGCAGCGTTTACCCTTCCGAGTTGGGGACCGGGGAGCTGTTTTTT
CDR3: CASSVYPSELGTGELFF

J: TRBJ2-2
size: many
D: NA
V: TRBV5-1
DNA: TGCGCCAGCAATCAGGAGAACCGGGAGCTGTTTTTT
CDR3: CASNQENRELFF

J: TRBJ2-7
size: many
D: NA
V: TRBV25-1
DNA: TGTGCCAGCAGTAACAGGGCGGCCGAGCAGTACTTC
CDR3: CASSNRAAEQYF

J: TRBJ2-3
size: many
D: NA
V: TRBV19
DNA: TGTGCCAGTACGGGCCCAGATACGCAGTATTTT
CDR3: CASTGPDTQYF

J: TRBJ2-7
size: many
D: NA
V: TRBV5-1
DNA: TGCGCCAGCAGCTTTAACGGCTTCGGCGAGCAGTACTTC
CDR3: CASSFNGFGEQYF

J: TRBJ2-2
size: many
D: NA
V: TRBV4-1
DNA: TGCGCCAGCAGCCCGTTGGGGAAGGGCGGGGAGCTGTTTTTT
CDR3: CASSPLGKGGELFF

J: TRBJ1-2
size: medium-sized
D: TRBD1
V: TRBV2
DNA: TGTGCCAGCGGGGGGACAGCTGGTAACTATGGCTACACCTTC
CDR3: CASGGTAGNYGYTF

J: TRBJ2-1
size: many
D: NA
V: TRBV10-1
DNA: TGCGCCAGCCATCCTAGAGTAAGCTCCTACAATGAGCAGTTCTTC
CDR3: CASHPRVSSYNEQFF

J: TRBJ2-3
size: NA
D: NA
V: TRBV20-1
DNA: TGCGGTGCTACGGGGGATGCGCAGTATTTT
CDR3: CGATGDAQYF

J: TRBJ1-4
size: many
D: NA
V: TRBV6-6
DNA: TGTGCCAGCAGCCCCGACAGGGAAAAACTGTTTTTT
CDR3: CASSPDREKLFF

J: TRBJ1-5
size: many
D: TRBD1
V: TRBV20-1
DNA: TGCAGTGCTCCTGACAGGGGTAGCAATCAGCCCCAGCATTTT
CDR3: CSAPDRGSNQPQHF

J: TRBJ2-5
size: NA
D: TRBD2
V: TRBV20-1
DNA: TGCAGTGCTAAACTAGCGGGGGGGCCAGATACGCAGTACTTC
CDR3: CSAKLAGGPDTQYF

J: TRBJ2-7
size: NA
D: NA
V: TRBV10-3
DNA: TGTGCCATCAGTGAGTCGAAGGGGATGAACGAGCAGTACTTC
CDR3: CAISESKGMNEQYF

J: TRBJ2-7
size: NA
D: TRBD2
V: TRBV7-2
DNA: TGTGCCAGCAGCTTAGGCCCAGCGGGGGGCACAGAGACGCAGTACTTC
CDR3: CASSLGPAGGTETQYF

J: TRBJ1-4
size: many
D: NA
V: TRBV7-2
DNA: TGTGCCAGCAGCTTAGTCGGCAGAAGTAATGAAAAACTGTTTTTT
CDR3: CASSLVGRSNEKLFF

J: TRBJ2-7
size: NA
D: NA
V: TRBV9
DNA: TGTGCCAGCAGCGTAGGTGTCGATTCCTACGAGCAGTACTTC
CDR3: CASSVGVDSYEQYF

J: TRBJ1-1
size: NA
D: NA
V: TRBV4-3
DNA: TGCGCCAGCAGCCAAGATCAGGGGACGCGCACGGAAGCTTCCTTT
CDR3: CASSQDQGTRTEASF

J: TRBJ1-1
size: many
D: NA
V: TRBV5-1
DNA: TGCGCCAGCAGCTTGGCTCAGACGAACACTGAAGCTTTCTTT
CDR3: CASSLAQTNTEAFF

J: TRBJ1-5
size: NA
D: NA
V: TRBV7-2
DNA: TGTGCCAGCAGCTTAGGGGGACGCGGCAGGTGGGGCAATCAGCCCCAGCATTTT
CDR3: CASSLGGRGRWGNQPQHF

J: TRBJ2-3
size: many
D: TRBD2
V: TRBV20-1
DNA: TGCAGTGCTAGAGATGGGGGCGGGAGGGCAGCTGATACGCAGTATTTT
CDR3: CSARDGGGRAADTQYF

J: TRBJ2-5
size: many
D: TRBD2
V: TRBV11-3
DNA: TGTGCCAGCAGGACTAGCGGGGTCGCACAAGAGACCCAGTACTTC
CDR3: CASRTSGVAQETQYF

J: TRBJ2-3
size: many
D: NA
V: TRBV5-4
DNA: TGTGCCAGCAGTTATGTAGGGTCGTTGTCTGATACGCAGTATTTT
CDR3: CASSYVGSLSDTQYF

J: TRBJ2-1
size: NA
D: TRBD2
V: TRBV20-1
DNA: TGCAGTGCGACTAGCGGGATCGGGGAGTTCTTC
CDR3: CSATSGIGEFF

J: TRBJ2-7
size: NA
D: TRBD2
V: TRBV20-1
DNA: TGCAGTGCTGAGAGCGGGGGCTCCTACGAGCAGTACTTC
CDR3: CSAESGGSYEQYF

J: TRBJ2-1
size: many
D: TRBD2
V: TRBV9
DNA: TGTGCCAGCAGCGTCGGGGGAGGGAGAAGCTACAATGAGCAGTTCTTC
CDR3: CASSVGGGRSYNEQFF

J: TRBJ2-5
size: many
D: TRBD2
V: TRBV11-2
DNA: TGTGCCAGCAGTGCAGGACTAGCGGGAAGTTTTAAGACCCAGTACTTC
CDR3: CASSAGLAGSFKTQYF

J: TRBJ2-3
size: many
D: NA
V: TRBV19
DNA: TGTGCCAGTAGTATTCAGGCAGATACGCAGTATTTT
CDR3: CASSIQADTQYF

J: TRBJ2-5
size: NA
D: TRBD2
V: TRBV10-3
DNA: TGTGCCATCAGTGGACTAGCGGGGCAAGAGACCCAGTACTTC
CDR3: CAISGLAGQETQYF

J: TRBJ2-1
size: many
D: TRBD2
V: TRBV20-1
DNA: TGCAGTGCTAGAGATGGTCTAGCGGGATTTGAGCAGTTCTTC
CDR3: CSARDGLAGFEQFF

J: TRBJ1-5
size: NA
D: TRBD1
V: TRBV24-1
DNA: TGTGCCACCAGTGGTGACAGGGCGTTCCAGCCCCAGCATTTT
CDR3: CATSGDRAFQPQHF

J: TRBJ2-2
size: many
D: NA
V: TRBV5-5
DNA: TGTGCCAGCAGCTGGATCGGGTCTGGGGACAACACCGGGGAGCTGTTTTTT
CDR3: CASSWIGSGDNTGELFF

J: TRBJ2-5
size: NA
D: NA
V: TRBV6-1
DNA: TGTGCCAGCAGCCCCGGACAGGAGACCCAGTACTTC
CDR3: CASSPGQETQYF